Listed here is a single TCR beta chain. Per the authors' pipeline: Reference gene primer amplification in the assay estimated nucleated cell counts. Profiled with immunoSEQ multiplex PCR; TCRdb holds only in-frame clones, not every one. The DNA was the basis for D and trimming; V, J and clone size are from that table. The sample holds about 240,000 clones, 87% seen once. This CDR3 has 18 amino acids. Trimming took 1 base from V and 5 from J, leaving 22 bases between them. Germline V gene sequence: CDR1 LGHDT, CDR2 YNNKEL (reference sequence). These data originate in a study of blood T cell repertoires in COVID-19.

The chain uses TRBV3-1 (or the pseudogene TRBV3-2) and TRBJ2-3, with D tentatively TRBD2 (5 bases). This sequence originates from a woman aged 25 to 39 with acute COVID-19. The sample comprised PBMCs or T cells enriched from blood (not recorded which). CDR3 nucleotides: TGTGCCAGCAGCCAAGCCGAGCCCTCTGGACTGCTCGGAGATACGCAGTATTTT. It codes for CASSQAEPSGLLGDTQYF.